These T cell receptor beta chains were read from a single sample in a study of blood T cells in healthy people across ages. One entry per CDR3 protein results from TCRdb running MiXCR on the 5' RACE reads. The sample lists about 970,000 distinct CDR3 sequences; just over 50% were seen once. The material sequenced was blood. All receptors derive from a woman aged 55-69 years in good health. CDR3s include the opening cysteine and the closing phenylalanine or tryptophan. Fields, in order: V gene, D gene, clone size, J gene, CDR3 DNA, CDR3 protein. A D gene is named only where the DNA matches it firmly. The size field is filled for only some rows; it gives once, few, many or a size class.

V: TRBV20-1; D: -; size: -; J: TRBJ2-7; DNA: TGCAGTGCTAGAGATGTCTTTCGACAAGCCTCCTACGAGCAGTACTTC; CDR3: CSARDVFRQASYEQYF
V: TRBV7-9; D: -; size: -; J: TRBJ2-7; DNA: TGTGCCAGCAGCTTAGCACGGGGTCTGGCCGAGCAGTACTTC; CDR3: CASSLARGLAEQYF
V: TRBV20-1; D: TRBD1; size: -; J: TRBJ2-3; DNA: TGCAGTGCTAGATCAGGGGGCGGCACAGATACGCAGTATTTT; CDR3: CSARSGGGTDTQYF
V: TRBV2; D: -; size: once; J: TRBJ2-1; DNA: TGTGCCAGCAGCCAGGTCGGCAGAGCGGGTGAGCAGTTCTTC; CDR3: CASSQVGRAGEQFF
V: TRBV6-5; D: -; size: -; J: TRBJ2-7; DNA: TGTGCCAGCAGCCTCCGAATACCAGGGAACGAGCAGTACTTC; CDR3: CASSLRIPGNEQYF
V: TRBV7-2; D: TRBD1; size: many; J: TRBJ2-5; DNA: TGTGCCAGCAGCTCGATACCGGGACAGGGATCGGAGACCCAGTACTTC; CDR3: CASSSIPGQGSETQYF
V: TRBV4-1; D: -; size: few; J: TRBJ2-7; DNA: TGCGCCAGCAGCCAAGACCCTTATTACGAGCAGTACTTC; CDR3: CASSQDPYYEQYF
V: TRBV7-2; D: TRBD1; size: -; J: TRBJ2-7; DNA: TGTGCCAGCAGCTTAGGGGGGACAGGGTACTCCGAGCAGTACTTC; CDR3: CASSLGGTGYSEQYF
V: TRBV20-1; D: TRBD2; size: once; J: TRBJ2-7; DNA: TGCAGTGCACGTATTATGGGGGGGAGGCCCGAGCAGTACTTC; CDR3: CSARIMGGRPEQYF
V: TRBV4-1; D: TRBD2; size: few; J: TRBJ2-2; DNA: TGCGCCAGCAGCCAGAAGACTAGCGGGAGAACCGGGGAGCTGTTTTTT; CDR3: CASSQKTSGRTGELFF
V: TRBV4-1; D: -; size: few; J: TRBJ1-6; DNA: TGCGCCAGCAGCGGAGGGGCACTCCGCTCCTATAATTCACCCCTCCACTTT; CDR3: CASSGGALRSYNSPLHF
V: TRBV29-1; D: -; size: few; J: TRBJ2-1; DNA: TGCAGCGTCCGTCGGGATTCCTACAATGAGCAGTTCTTC; CDR3: CSVRRDSYNEQFF
V: TRBV27; D: TRBD1; size: -; J: TRBJ2-7; DNA: TGTGCCAGCAGACGAGAGACAGGGGCCTACGAGCAGTACTTC; CDR3: CASRRETGAYEQYF
V: TRBV29-1; D: -; size: -; J: TRBJ1-1; DNA: TGCAGCGTTCAAATCGTAGTCCCTGAAGCTTTCTTT; CDR3: CSVQIVVPEAFF
V: TRBV10-3; D: TRBD1; size: once; J: TRBJ1-1; DNA: TGTGCCATCAACGAGAACACAGGGGCTAGAGAAGCTTTCTTT; CDR3: CAINENTGAREAFF
V: TRBV28; D: TRBD1; size: -; J: TRBJ1-2; DNA: TGTGCCAGCACGGGGGACAGGGCGTTTGGCTACACCTTC; CDR3: CASTGDRAFGYTF
V: TRBV19; D: -; size: -; J: TRBJ2-6; DNA: TGTGCCAGTAGTTGTCCCGGCCCTGGGGCCAACGTCCTGACTTTC; CDR3: CASSCPGPGANVLTF
V: TRBV5-1; D: -; size: -; J: TRBJ2-1; DNA: TGCGCCAGCATTTCCAGGAATGAGCAGTTCTTC; CDR3: CASISRNEQFF
V: TRBV12-3/TRBV12-4; D: -; size: -; J: TRBJ2-7; DNA: TGTGCCAGCAGTTCACAGGGAGGGGTCTCCTACGAGCAGTACTTC; CDR3: CASSSQGGVSYEQYF
V: TRBV20-1; D: TRBD2; size: -; J: TRBJ2-1; DNA: TGCAGTACTACACAGAGCTGGACTAGCGGCCACAATGAGCAGTTCTTC; CDR3: CSTTQSWTSGHNEQFF
V: TRBV29-1; D: -; size: few; J: TRBJ2-5; DNA: TGCAGCGTTGAAAGCGGACCTAAAGAGACCCAGTACTTC; CDR3: CSVESGPKETQYF
V: TRBV7-9; D: -; size: -; J: TRBJ2-6; DNA: TGTGCGACCGGGGAAGCTGGGGCCAACGTCCTGACTTTC; CDR3: CATGEAGANVLTF
V: TRBV18; D: -; size: few; J: TRBJ2-7; DNA: TGTGCCAGCTCACCGGGAAAGTCCTACGAGCAGTACTTC; CDR3: CASSPGKSYEQYF
V: TRBV20-1; D: -; size: -; J: TRBJ2-6; DNA: TGCAGTGCTTCTAGACGGGGGAGGCAACCCAACGTCCTGACTTTC; CDR3: CSASRRGRQPNVLTF
V: TRBV4-1; D: TRBD2; size: -; J: TRBJ2-1; DNA: TGCGCCAGCCGACTAGCGGGAGGGCATAGCGAGCAGTTCTTC; CDR3: CASRLAGGHSEQFF
V: TRBV3-1; D: -; size: few; J: TRBJ2-5; DNA: TGTGCCAGCAGCCTTTATGGGAGTCAAGAGACCCAGTACTTC; CDR3: CASSLYGSQETQYF